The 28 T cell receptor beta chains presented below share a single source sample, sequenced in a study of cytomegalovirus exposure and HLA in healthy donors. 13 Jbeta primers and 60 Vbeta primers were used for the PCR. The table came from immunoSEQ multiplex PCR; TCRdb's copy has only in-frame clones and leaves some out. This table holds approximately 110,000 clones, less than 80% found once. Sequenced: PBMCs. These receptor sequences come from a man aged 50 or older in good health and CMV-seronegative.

The CDR3 region is CASSLGQRDEQYV. The CDR3 DNA is TGTGCCAGCAGCTTAGGCCAGCGGGACGAGCAGTACGTC. The genes are TRBV11-3 and TRBJ2-7; D may be TRBD2 (6 bases). This CDR3 is 13 amino acids long. The V end was cut by 1 base, the J end by 5 bases, with 9 bases between. Germline V gives CDR1 SGHNT, CDR2 YENEEA.

The DNA for the CDR3 is TGTGCCAGCAGCCAAGATCCCCCGTCCTACGAGCAGTACTTC. Amino acids: CASSQDPPSYEQYF. The rearrangement uses TRBV4-2 and TRBJ2-5; D is unresolved. The J call could be wrong; TRBJ2-7 is a better fit for the DNA end. This CDR3 is 14 amino acids long. Germline-derived CDR1 and CDR2 are LGHNA and YNFKEQ.

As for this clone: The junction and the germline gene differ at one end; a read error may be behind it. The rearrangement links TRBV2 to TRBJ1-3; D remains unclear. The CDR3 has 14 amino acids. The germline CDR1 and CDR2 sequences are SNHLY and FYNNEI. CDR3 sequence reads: CASSESRGGNTVYF. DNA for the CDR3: TGTGCCAGCAGTGAATCGAGAGGTGGAAACACCGTATATTTT.

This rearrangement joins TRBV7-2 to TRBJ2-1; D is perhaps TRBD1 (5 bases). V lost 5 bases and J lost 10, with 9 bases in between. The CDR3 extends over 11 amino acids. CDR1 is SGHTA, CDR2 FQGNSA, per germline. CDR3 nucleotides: TGTGCCAGCAGCCCCCACAGGGAGCAGTTCTTC. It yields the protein CASSPHREQFF.

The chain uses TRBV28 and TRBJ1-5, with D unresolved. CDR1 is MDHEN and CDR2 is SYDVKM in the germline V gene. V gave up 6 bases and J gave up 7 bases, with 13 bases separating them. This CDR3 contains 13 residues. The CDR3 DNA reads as TGTGCCAGCAGCTTGCCCTCGGGGCAGCCCCAGCATTTT. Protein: CASSLPSGQPQHF.

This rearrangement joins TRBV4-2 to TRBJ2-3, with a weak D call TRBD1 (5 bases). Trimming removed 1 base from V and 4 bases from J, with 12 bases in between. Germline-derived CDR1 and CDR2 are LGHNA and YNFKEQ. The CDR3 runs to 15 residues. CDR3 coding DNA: TGTGCCAGCAGCCAAGCCCAGGACATCGCAGATACGCAGTATTTT. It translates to CASSQAQDIADTQYF.

The CDR3 region is CASSITKEGGETQYF. The CDR3 DNA sequence: TGCGCCAGCAGCATCACCAAGGAGGGAGGAGAGACCCAGTACTTC. V gene TRBV5-1 combines with J gene TRBJ2-5; TRBD2 is a possible D gene (6 bases). Trimming cost V 4 bases and J 4 bases, with 17 bases left between them. This CDR3 comprises 15 residues. Germline CDR1 SGHRS, CDR2 YFSETQ.

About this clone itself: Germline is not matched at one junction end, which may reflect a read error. The CDR3 sequence is CSSSGQGGNQPQHF. CDR3 bases: TGTTCCAGCAGCGGACAGGGAGGCAATCAGCCCCAGCATTTT. The genes are TRBV7-9 and TRBJ1-5; TRBD1 agrees at 8 bases. Germline V gene data show CDR1 as SEHNR and CDR2 as FQNEAQ (reference sequence). The CDR3 consists of 14 residues. Complete variable domain (other parts from reference TRBV7-9 and TRBJ1-5): DTGVSQNPRHKITKRGQNVTFRCDPISEHNRLYWYRQTLGQGPEFLTYFQNEAQLEKSRLLSDRFSAERPKGSFSTLEIQRTEQGDSAMYLCSSSGQGGNQPQHFGDGTRLSIL.

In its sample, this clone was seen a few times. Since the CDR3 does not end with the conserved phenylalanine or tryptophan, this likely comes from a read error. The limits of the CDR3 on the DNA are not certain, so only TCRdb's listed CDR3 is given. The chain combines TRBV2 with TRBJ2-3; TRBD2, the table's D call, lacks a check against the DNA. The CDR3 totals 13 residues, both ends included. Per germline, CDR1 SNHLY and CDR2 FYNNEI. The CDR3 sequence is CASSEFGTSGGRI.

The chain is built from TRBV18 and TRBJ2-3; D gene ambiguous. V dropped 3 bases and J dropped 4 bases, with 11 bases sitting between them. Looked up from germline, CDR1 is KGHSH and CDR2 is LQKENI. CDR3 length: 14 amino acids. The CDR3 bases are TGTGCCAGCTCACCGATACAGAATTCAGATACGCAGTATTTT. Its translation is CASSPIQNSDTQYF.

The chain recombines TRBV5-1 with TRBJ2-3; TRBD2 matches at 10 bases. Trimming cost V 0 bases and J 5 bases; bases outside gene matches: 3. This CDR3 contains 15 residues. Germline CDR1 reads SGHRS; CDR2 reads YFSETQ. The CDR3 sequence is CASSLASGGLDTQYF. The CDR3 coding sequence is TGCGCCAGCAGCTTGGCTAGCGGGGGTCTAGATACGCAGTATTTT.

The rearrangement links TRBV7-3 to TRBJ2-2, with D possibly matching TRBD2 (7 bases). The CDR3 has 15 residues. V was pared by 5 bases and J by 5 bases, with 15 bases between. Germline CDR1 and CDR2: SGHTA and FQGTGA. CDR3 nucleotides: TGTGCCAGCAGCCCCGGGGGGCAACCGACCGGGGAGCTGTTTTTT. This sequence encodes CASSPGGQPTGELFF.

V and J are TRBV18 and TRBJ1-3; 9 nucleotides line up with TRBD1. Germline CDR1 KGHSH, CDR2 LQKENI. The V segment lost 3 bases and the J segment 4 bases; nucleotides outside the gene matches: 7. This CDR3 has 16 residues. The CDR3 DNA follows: TGTGCCAGCTCACCTGGGACAGGGTTACCCGGAAACACCATATATTTT. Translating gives CASSPGTGLPGNTIYF.

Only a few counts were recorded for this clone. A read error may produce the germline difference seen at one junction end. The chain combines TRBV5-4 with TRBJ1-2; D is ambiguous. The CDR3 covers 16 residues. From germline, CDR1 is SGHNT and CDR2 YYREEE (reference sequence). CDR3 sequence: CASSQEWAGSNYGYTF. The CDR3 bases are TGCGCCAGCAGCCAAGAGTGGGCAGGTAGTAACTATGGCTACACCTTC.

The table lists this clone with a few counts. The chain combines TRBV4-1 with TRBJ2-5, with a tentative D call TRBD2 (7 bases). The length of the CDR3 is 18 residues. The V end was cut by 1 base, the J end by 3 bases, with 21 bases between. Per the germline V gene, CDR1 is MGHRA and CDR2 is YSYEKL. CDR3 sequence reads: CASSQGWGGPFRKETQYF. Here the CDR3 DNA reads TGCGCCAGCAGCCAAGGGTGGGGGGGGCCTTTCCGAAAAGAGACCCAGTACTTC.

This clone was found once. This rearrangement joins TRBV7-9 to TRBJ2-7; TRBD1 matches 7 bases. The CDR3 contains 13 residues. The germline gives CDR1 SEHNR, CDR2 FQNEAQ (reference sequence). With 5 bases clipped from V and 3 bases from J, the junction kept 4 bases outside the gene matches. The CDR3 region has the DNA TGTGCCAGCAGCCGGGGACAGAACTACGAGCAGTACTTC. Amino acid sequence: CASSRGQNYEQYF.

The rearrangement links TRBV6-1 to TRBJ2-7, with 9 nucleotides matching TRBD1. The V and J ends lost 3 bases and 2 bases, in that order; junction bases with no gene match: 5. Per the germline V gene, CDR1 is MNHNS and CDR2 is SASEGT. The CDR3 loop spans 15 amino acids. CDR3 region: CASSEGTGITYEQYV. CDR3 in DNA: TGTGCCAGCAGTGAGGGGACAGGGATAACCTACGAGCAGTACGTC.

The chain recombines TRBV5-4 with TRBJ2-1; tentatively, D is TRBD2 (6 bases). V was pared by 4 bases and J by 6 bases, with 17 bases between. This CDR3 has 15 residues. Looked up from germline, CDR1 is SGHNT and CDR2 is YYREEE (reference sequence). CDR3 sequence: CASSPRGMGGNEQFF. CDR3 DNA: TGTGCCAGCAGCCCTCGGGGGATGGGGGGCAATGAGCAGTTCTTC.

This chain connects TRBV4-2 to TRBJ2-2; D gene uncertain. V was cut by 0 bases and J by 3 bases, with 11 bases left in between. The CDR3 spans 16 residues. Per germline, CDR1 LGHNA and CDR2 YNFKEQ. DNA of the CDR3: TGTGCCAGCAGCCAAGATCCGTCCGGAGACACCGGGGAGCTGTTTTTT. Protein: CASSQDPSGDTGELFF.

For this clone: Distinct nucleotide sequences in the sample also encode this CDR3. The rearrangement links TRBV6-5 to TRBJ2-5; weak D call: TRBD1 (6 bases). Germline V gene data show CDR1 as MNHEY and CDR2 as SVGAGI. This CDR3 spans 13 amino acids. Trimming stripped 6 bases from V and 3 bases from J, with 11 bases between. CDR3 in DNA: TGTGCCAGCAGGAAACAGGGCGAAGAGACCCAGTACTTC. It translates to CASRKQGEETQYF.

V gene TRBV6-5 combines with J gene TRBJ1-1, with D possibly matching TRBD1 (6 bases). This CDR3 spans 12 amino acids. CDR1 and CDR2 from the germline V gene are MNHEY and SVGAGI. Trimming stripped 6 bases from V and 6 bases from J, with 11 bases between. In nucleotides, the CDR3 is TGTGCCAGCAGGTCCGGACAGTCTGAAGCTTTCTTT. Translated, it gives CASRSGQSEAFF.

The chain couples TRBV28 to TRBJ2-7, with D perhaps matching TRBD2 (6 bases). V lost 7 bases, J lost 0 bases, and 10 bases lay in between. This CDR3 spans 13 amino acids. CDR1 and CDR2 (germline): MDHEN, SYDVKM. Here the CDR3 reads CASTAGNSYEQYV. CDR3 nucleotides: TGTGCCAGCACGGCGGGGAACTCCTACGAGCAGTACGTC.

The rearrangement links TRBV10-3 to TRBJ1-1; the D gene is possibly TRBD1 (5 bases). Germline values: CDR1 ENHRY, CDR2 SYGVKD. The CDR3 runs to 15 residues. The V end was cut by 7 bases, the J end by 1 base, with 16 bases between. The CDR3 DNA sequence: TGTGCCATCACTAACTCCGGGGGAGGGAACACTGAAGCTTTCTTT. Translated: CAITNSGGGNTEAFF.

The CDR3 region is CASSPTSDRGIPYNQPQHF. CDR3 in DNA: TGTGCCAGTAGTCCAACCTCCGACAGGGGGATCCCCTACAATCAGCCCCAGCATTTT. V gene TRBV19 combines with J gene TRBJ1-5; 9 bases map to TRBD1. The V and J ends lost 5 bases and 3 bases, in that order; junction bases with no gene match: 17. Germline CDR1 is LNHDA and CDR2 is SQIVND (reference sequence). The CDR3 is made up of 19 amino acids. Full variable domain (missing parts from reference TRBV19 and TRBJ1-5): DGGITQSPKYLFRKEGQNVTLSCEQNLNHDAMYWYRQDPGQGLRLIYYSQIVNDFQKGDIAEGYSVSREKKESFPLTVTSAQKNPTAFYLCASSPTSDRGIPYNQPQHFGDGTRLSIL.

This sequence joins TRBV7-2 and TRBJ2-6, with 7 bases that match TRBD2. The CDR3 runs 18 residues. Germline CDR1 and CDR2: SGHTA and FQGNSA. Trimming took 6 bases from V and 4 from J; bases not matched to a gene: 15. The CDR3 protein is CASRTTAGLHFGANVLTF. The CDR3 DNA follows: TGTGCCAGCAGGACAACAGCGGGGCTACATTTCGGGGCCAACGTCCTGACTTTC.

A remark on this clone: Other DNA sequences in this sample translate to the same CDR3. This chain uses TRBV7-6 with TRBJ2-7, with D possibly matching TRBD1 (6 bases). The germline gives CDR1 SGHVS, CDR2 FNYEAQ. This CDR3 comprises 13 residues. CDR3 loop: CASSATGQSEQYV. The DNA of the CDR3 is TGCGCCAGCAGCGCTACGGGACAAAGCGAGCAGTACGTC.

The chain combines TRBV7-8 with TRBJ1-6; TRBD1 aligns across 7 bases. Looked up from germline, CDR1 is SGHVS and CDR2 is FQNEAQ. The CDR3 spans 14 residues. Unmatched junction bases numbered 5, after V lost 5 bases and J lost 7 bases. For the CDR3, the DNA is TGTGCCAGCAGCCAGGACAGGCTAAATTCACCCCTCCACTTT. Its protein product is CASSQDRLNSPLHF.

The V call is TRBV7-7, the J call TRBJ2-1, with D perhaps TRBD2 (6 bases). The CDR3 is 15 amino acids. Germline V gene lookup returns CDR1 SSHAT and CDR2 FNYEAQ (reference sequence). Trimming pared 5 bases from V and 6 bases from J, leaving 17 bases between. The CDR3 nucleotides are TGTGCCAGCAGCCCGGCGGGGAGGACTCTCAATGAGCAGTTCTTC. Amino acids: CASSPAGRTLNEQFF.